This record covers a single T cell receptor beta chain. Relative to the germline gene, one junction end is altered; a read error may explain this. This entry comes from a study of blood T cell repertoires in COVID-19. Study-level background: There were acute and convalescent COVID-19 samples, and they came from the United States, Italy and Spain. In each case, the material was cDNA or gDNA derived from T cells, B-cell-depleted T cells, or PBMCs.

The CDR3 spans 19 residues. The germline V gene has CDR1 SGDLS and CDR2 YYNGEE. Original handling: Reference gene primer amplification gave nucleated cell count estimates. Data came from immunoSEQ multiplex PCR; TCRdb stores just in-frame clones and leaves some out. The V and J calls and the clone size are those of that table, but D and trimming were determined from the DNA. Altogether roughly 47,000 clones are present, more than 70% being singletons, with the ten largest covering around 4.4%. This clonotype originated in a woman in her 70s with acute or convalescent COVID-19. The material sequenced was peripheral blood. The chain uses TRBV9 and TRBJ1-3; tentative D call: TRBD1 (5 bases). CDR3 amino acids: CASSPSLQGQEAAGSTIYF. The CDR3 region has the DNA TGTGCCAGCAGCCCGAGCCTCCAAGGACAAGAAGCCGCGGGAAGCACCATATATTTT. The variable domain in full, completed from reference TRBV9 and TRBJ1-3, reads DSGVTQTPKHLITATGQRVTLRCSPRSGDLSVYWYQQSLDQGLQFLIQYYNGEERAKGNILERFSAQQFPDLHSELNLSSLELGDSALYFCASSPSLQGQEAAGSTIYFGEGSWLTVV.